The rows below give T cell receptor beta chains drawn from one sample of a study of T-cell reconstitution after alpha-beta-depleted transplantation in children. TCRdb passed the PCR reads through MiXCR, listing each CDR3 protein once. The table records approximately 200,000 distinct CDR3 sequences, 6.3% of them present only once. Sequencing was performed on PBMCs, taken before TCRalphabeta/CD19-depleted stem cell transplant. The receptors derive from a girl under three years old with combined immunodeficiency, due to receive a stem cell transplant. Each CDR3 is given with its conserved first and last residue. Each record gives: CDR3 protein, CDR3 DNA, clone size, V gene, J gene, D gene. D genes are given only for firm matches. Only some rows state a clone size, as once, few, many or a class for expanded clones.

cdr3_aa: CASSQEDWGGPYEQYF
cdr3_nt: TGTGCCAGCAGCCAAGAGGATTGGGGGGGGCCCTACGAGCAGTACTTC
clone_size: few
v_call: TRBV3-1
j_call: TRBJ2-7
d_call: -

cdr3_aa: CASSLDRGAEAFF
cdr3_nt: TGTGCCAGCAGCTTAGACAGGGGCGCTGAAGCTTTCTTT
clone_size: many
v_call: TRBV7-8
j_call: TRBJ1-1
d_call: TRBD1

cdr3_aa: CASLGQEGTDTRYF
cdr3_nt: TGTGCCAGCCTTGGACAGGAGGGCACAGATACGCGGTATTTT
clone_size: -
v_call: TRBV7-9
j_call: TRBJ2-3
d_call: -

cdr3_aa: CASSVEGRVGRYEQYF
cdr3_nt: TGTGCCAGCAGCGTCGAGGGGAGGGTCGGACGCTACGAGCAGTACTTC
clone_size: -
v_call: TRBV9
j_call: TRBJ2-7
d_call: TRBD2

cdr3_aa: CASSQDPRDTYEQYF
cdr3_nt: TGTGCCAGCAGCCAAGATCCCCGGGACACCTACGAGCAGTACTTC
clone_size: many
v_call: TRBV3-1
j_call: TRBJ2-7
d_call: -

cdr3_aa: CASSQEGARNQPQHF
cdr3_nt: TGCGCCAGCAGCCAAGAAGGCGCACGGAATCAGCCCCAGCATTTT
clone_size: many
v_call: TRBV4-3
j_call: TRBJ1-5
d_call: -

cdr3_aa: CASSTIRGYGYTF
cdr3_nt: TGCGCCAGCAGCACGATCCGGGGCTATGGCTACACCTTC
clone_size: many
v_call: TRBV4-3
j_call: TRBJ1-2
d_call: -

cdr3_aa: CASSQEWRVSTNEKLFF
cdr3_nt: TGCGCCAGCAGCCAAGAGTGGAGGGTCTCAACTAATGAAAAACTGTTTTTT
clone_size: -
v_call: TRBV4-3
j_call: TRBJ1-4
d_call: -

cdr3_aa: CASTLTGNTDTQYF
cdr3_nt: TGTGCCAGCACCCTGACGGGGAACACAGATACGCAGTATTTT
clone_size: many
v_call: TRBV9
j_call: TRBJ2-3
d_call: -

cdr3_aa: CASDLNRANNEQFF
cdr3_nt: TGTGCCAGCGACCTCAACCGGGCTAACAATGAGCAGTTCTTC
clone_size: -
v_call: TRBV2
j_call: TRBJ2-1
d_call: -

cdr3_aa: CASSDISGPVNEQFF
cdr3_nt: TGTGCCAGCAGCGACATTAGCGGACCCGTCAATGAGCAGTTCTTC
clone_size: many
v_call: TRBV7-3
j_call: TRBJ2-1
d_call: -

cdr3_aa: CASSAGGEAFF
cdr3_nt: TGCGCCAGCAGCGCGGGGGGTGAAGCTTTCTTT
clone_size: many
v_call: TRBV5-1
j_call: TRBJ1-1
d_call: -

cdr3_aa: CASSFQQPGLYNEQFF
cdr3_nt: TGCGCCAGCAGCTTTCAGCAGCCCGGACTCTACAATGAGCAGTTCTTC
clone_size: many
v_call: TRBV5-1
j_call: TRBJ2-1
d_call: -

cdr3_aa: CASSYEGLLYEQYF
cdr3_nt: TGTGCCAGCAGTTACGAAGGACTCCTCTACGAGCAGTACTTC
clone_size: many
v_call: TRBV6-5
j_call: TRBJ2-7
d_call: -

cdr3_aa: CASSLMGGWEQYF
cdr3_nt: TGTGCCAGCAGCTTAATGGGCGGATGGGAGCAGTACTTC
clone_size: many
v_call: TRBV7-6
j_call: TRBJ2-7
d_call: -

cdr3_aa: CSARRLGGHNEQFF
cdr3_nt: TGCAGTGCTAGGAGGCTGGGGGGACACAATGAGCAGTTCTTC
clone_size: many
v_call: TRBV20-1
j_call: TRBJ2-1
d_call: -

cdr3_aa: CASSDRRGPGEQFF
cdr3_nt: TGTGCCAGCAGCGACCGCAGGGGGCCCGGTGAGCAGTTCTTC
clone_size: -
v_call: TRBV9
j_call: TRBJ2-1
d_call: TRBD1

cdr3_aa: CACSQDTVHKTGETQYF
cdr3_nt: TGTGCCTGCAGCCAAGATACGGTGCACAAGACGGGGGAGACCCAGTACTTC
clone_size: -
v_call: TRBV3-1
j_call: TRBJ2-5
d_call: -

cdr3_aa: CAISESSGGRQETQYF
cdr3_nt: TGTGCCATCAGTGAGTCGAGTGGGGGGCGGCAAGAGACCCAGTACTTC
clone_size: many
v_call: TRBV10-3
j_call: TRBJ2-5
d_call: -

cdr3_aa: CASSPPDRGRADTQYF
cdr3_nt: TGTGCCAGCAGCCCTCCGGACAGGGGGAGAGCAGATACGCAGTATTTT
clone_size: -
v_call: TRBV7-9
j_call: TRBJ2-3
d_call: TRBD1

cdr3_aa: CASSPGTELMGDYGYTF
cdr3_nt: TGCGCCAGCAGCCCCGGGACAGAACTCATGGGGGACTATGGCTACACCTTC
clone_size: many
v_call: TRBV4-1
j_call: TRBJ1-2
d_call: TRBD1

cdr3_aa: CASSIDLHNEQFF
cdr3_nt: TGTGCCAGCAGCATCGACTTACACAATGAGCAGTTCTTC
clone_size: many
v_call: TRBV7-2
j_call: TRBJ2-1
d_call: -

cdr3_aa: CASAAHTDTQYF
cdr3_nt: TGTGCCAGCGCTGCACACACAGATACGCAGTATTTT
clone_size: many
v_call: TRBV12-3/TRBV12-4
j_call: TRBJ2-3
d_call: -

cdr3_aa: CSAMNRGIHNEQFF
cdr3_nt: TGCAGTGCTATGAACAGGGGAATTCACAATGAGCAGTTCTTC
clone_size: many
v_call: TRBV20-1
j_call: TRBJ2-1
d_call: TRBD1

cdr3_aa: CASSPASTVLELFF
cdr3_nt: TGTGCCAGCAGCCCCGCGTCGACCGTACTTGAGCTGTTTTTT
clone_size: -
v_call: TRBV11-3
j_call: TRBJ2-2
d_call: -

cdr3_aa: CASSLDRQLNNSPLHF
cdr3_nt: TGTGCCAGCAGCTTAGATAGGCAGCTGAATAATTCACCCCTCCACTTT
clone_size: many
v_call: TRBV7-6
j_call: TRBJ1-6
d_call: -

cdr3_aa: CSAPPGQTYFNEKLFF
cdr3_nt: TGCAGTGCACCTCCGGGACAGACTTATTTTAATGAAAAACTGTTTTTT
clone_size: many
v_call: TRBV20-1
j_call: TRBJ1-4
d_call: TRBD1

cdr3_aa: CASSQARTAKAFF
cdr3_nt: TGTGCCAGCAGCCAAGCTAGGACGGCTAAAGCTTTCTTT
clone_size: many
v_call: TRBV3-1
j_call: TRBJ1-1
d_call: -

cdr3_aa: CASRVPGGNTEAFF
cdr3_nt: TGTGCCAGCAGGGTCCCAGGGGGAAACACTGAAGCTTTCTTT
clone_size: few
v_call: TRBV6-5
j_call: TRBJ1-1
d_call: TRBD1

cdr3_aa: CASSRPASSEQYF
cdr3_nt: TGTGCCAGCAGCCGGCCAGCCTCATCCGAGCAGTACTTC
clone_size: -
v_call: TRBV4-2
j_call: TRBJ2-7
d_call: -

cdr3_aa: CASSQVDRDQETQYF
cdr3_nt: TGCGCCAGCAGCCAAGTGGACAGGGACCAAGAGACCCAGTACTTC
clone_size: many
v_call: TRBV4-3
j_call: TRBJ2-5
d_call: TRBD1